This T cell receptor (beta chain) stems from a study of CD8+ T cells in alopecia areata. Treatment described: oral pan-JAK inhibitor, 5-10 mg twice daily. After removal of 1 base from V and 5 bases from J, the junction contained 6 bases not matched to a gene. The CDR3 loop spans 16 amino acids. CDR1 is SGHRS and CDR2 is YFSETQ in the germline V gene. As the sequencing template, cDNA was produced by extracting RNA and reverse transcribing it. This table comes from immunoSEQ multiplex PCR, and its TCRdb copy is limited to in-frame clones, with some not included. The sample has about 270,000 clones, over 45% seen once.

The sample consisted of CD4+ T cells sorted from blood, taken between weeks 51 and 52, from a patient treated with tofacitinib. The rearrangement links TRBV5-1 to TRBJ2-5, with 12 nucleotides matching TRBD2. The TCR was taken from a human donor with alopecia areata. The CDR3 DNA is TGCGCCAGCAGCTTGACTAGCGGGGGGCCGGGGGAGACCCAGTACTTC. It specifies CASSLTSGGPGETQYF.